Each of the 31 T cell receptor beta chains below was sequenced from the same sample in a study of PD-1 blockade in classical Hodgkin lymphoma. Sequencing was performed with immunoSEQ multiplex PCR; in TCRdb, only in-frame clones are kept and a portion is missing. The table lists about 97,000 clones, around 80% of them singletons. Each patient experienced a relapse that followed autologous stem cell transplantation, and brentuximab vedotin exposure varied. Sequences were derived from peripheral blood mononuclear cells (PBMCs), sampled at baseline. All receptors come from a human donor with classical Hodgkin lymphoma.

The J gene is TRBJ2-7, the V gene TRBV29-1; D could derive from TRBD1 or TRBD2 (5 bases each). The CDR3 spans 14 residues. Germline V gene lookup returns CDR1 SQVTM and CDR2 ANQGSEA. With 3 bases removed from V and 5 bases from J, the gap between germline ends came to 17 bases. The CDR3 loop is CSVEDSRELHEQYF. The CDR3 region has the DNA TGCAGCGTTGAGGATAGCAGGGAGCTACACGAGCAGTACTTC.

This clone was detected once. The chain is built from TRBV6-1 and TRBJ1-5, with a tentative D call TRBD1 (6 bases). This CDR3 is 12 amino acids long. CDR1 is MNHNS, CDR2 SASEGT, per germline. With 7 bases removed from V and 5 bases from J, the gap between germline ends came to 9 bases. The CDR3 is CASNQGYQPQHF. The CDR3 region has the DNA TGTGCCAGCAACCAGGGGTATCAGCCCCAGCATTTT.

This sequence joins TRBV9 and TRBJ2-1; no clear D. The germline V gene has CDR1 SGDLS and CDR2 YYNGEE. The CDR3 totals 15 residues. V gave up 0 bases and J gave up 2 bases, with 9 bases separating them. The CDR3 spells CASSVELGPYNEQFF. The CDR3 DNA reads TGTGCCAGCAGCGTAGAGCTGGGCCCCTACAATGAGCAGTTCTTC.

In DNA, the CDR3 is TGTGCCAGCAGCTTGCGGAGAGGTCAGCCCCAGCATTTT. As protein: CASSLRRGQPQHF. The chain is built from TRBV7-2 and TRBJ1-5; no clear D. Trimming removed 3 bases at V and 6 bases at J, with 9 bases between. Germline V lookup: CDR1 SGHTA, CDR2 FQGNSA. The CDR3 runs 13 residues. Full variable domain (rest looked up from reference TRBV7-2 and TRBJ1-5): GAGVSQSPSNKVTEKGKDVELRCDPISGHTALYWYRQSLGQGLEFLIYFQGNSAPDKSGLPSDRFSAERTGGSVSTLTIQRTQQEDSAVYLCASSLRRGQPQHFGDGTRLSIL.

The chain carries TRBV6-6 and TRBJ2-1; 7 positions agree with TRBD1. The length of the CDR3 is 15 residues. V trimming: 4 bases; J trimming: 0 bases; junction bases outside the gene matches: 3. Per the germline V gene, CDR1 is MNHNY and CDR2 is SVGAGI (reference sequence). CDR3 loop: CASSSRDSSYNEQFF. CDR3 nucleotides: TGTGCCAGCAGTTCCCGGGACAGCTCCTACAATGAGCAGTTCTTC.

The chain combines TRBV12-5 with TRBJ1-1, with 10 bases that match TRBD1. J was trimmed by 10 bases and V by 2 bases; bases with no gene match: 4. Germline CDR1 and CDR2: LGHNT and FRNRAP. This CDR3 region has 13 residues. CDR3 residues: CASGLWDRGTAFF. The CDR3 coding sequence is TGTGCTAGTGGTTTGTGGGACAGGGGAACAGCTTTCTTT.

The J gene is TRBJ1-5, the V gene TRBV6-5; D uncertain. Germline loops: CDR1 MNHEY, CDR2 SVGAGI. Deletions cut 0 bases from V and 3 bases from J, with 9 bases between. The CDR3 length is 15 residues. Here the CDR3 DNA reads TGTGCCAGCAGTTACTCGCGAGGGCTCAATCAGCCCCAGCATTTT. Residues: CASSYSRGLNQPQHF.

The V and J genes are TRBV7-2 and TRBJ2-1, with 8 nucleotides matching TRBD2. CDR1 and CDR2 from the germline V gene are SGHTA and FQGNSA. The junction had 6 bases not matched to a gene; V was cut back by 3 bases and J by 2 bases. CDR3 length: 16 residues. As DNA, the CDR3 is TGTGCCAGCAGCTTGTCGGGTAGCGGGACCTACAATGAGCAGTTCTTC. This translates into CASSLSGSGTYNEQFF.

The chain carries TRBV9 and TRBJ2-1; no firm D call. V lost 4 bases and J lost 13, with 3 bases in between. Germline V gene lookup returns CDR1 SGDLS and CDR2 YYNGEE. The CDR3 covers 8 residues. The chain's CDR3 is CASSPQFF. Written as DNA, the CDR3 is TGTGCCAGCAGCCCTCAGTTCTTC.

J is TRBJ2-5 and V is TRBV5-1; TRBD2 matches at 9 bases. The CDR3 spans 14 residues. The germline V gene has CDR1 SGHRS and CDR2 YFSETQ. J was trimmed by 5 bases and V by 3 bases; bases with no gene match: 5. DNA of the CDR3: TGCGCCAGCAGCTATGGGACTAGCTGGGAGACCCAGTACTTC. Translated: CASSYGTSWETQYF.

The gene calls are TRBV11-3 and TRBJ2-1; 13 positions agree with TRBD2. Trimming removed 5 bases from V and 5 bases from J; junction bases left unmatched: 3. There are 15 residues in the CDR3. Per the germline V gene, CDR1 is SGHNT and CDR2 is YENEEA. The CDR3 DNA reads as TGTGCCAGCAGCCGGGGACTAGCGGGGAACAATGAGCAGTTCTTC. Encoded protein: CASSRGLAGNNEQFF. The whole variable domain, remainder taken from reference TRBV11-3 and TRBJ2-1, is EAGVVQSPRYKIIEKKQPVAFWCNPISGHNTLYWYLQNLGQGPELLIRYENEEAVDDSQLPKDRFSAERLKGVDSTLKIQPAELGDSAVYLCASSRGLAGNNEQFFGPGTRLTVL.

The gene calls are TRBV19 and TRBJ2-1; perhaps D is TRBD1 or TRBD2 (6 bases each). Trimming took 2 bases from V and 10 from J, leaving 12 bases between them. Germline V lookup: CDR1 LNHDA, CDR2 SQIVND (reference sequence). This CDR3 is 13 amino acids long. CDR3 in amino acids: CASSIKGGVEQFF. The CDR3 nucleotides read TGTGCCAGTAGTATAAAGGGGGGAGTAGAGCAGTTCTTC.

The genes are TRBV11-2 and TRBJ2-5; TRBD1 might be the D (6 bases). CDR1 and CDR2 from the germline V gene are SGHAT and FQNNGV. Trimming took off 1 base at V and 4 bases at J, with 7 bases between the two ends. The CDR3 runs to 13 residues. The CDR3 DNA reads as TGTGCCAGCAGCTTAGGGGGGCGAGAGACCCAGTACTTC. It encodes CASSLGGRETQYF.

Concerning this clone: One end of the junction does not line up with germline, which may come from a read error. The chain joins TRBV7-8 to TRBJ2-7; D is uncertain. The germline V gene has CDR1 SGHVS and CDR2 FQNEAQ. This CDR3 spans 14 amino acids. The CDR3 is CASSLGAVTYEQYF. In DNA form, the CDR3 reads TGTGCCAGCAGCTTAGGGGCAGTCACCTACGAGCAGTATTTC.

The V and J genes are TRBV6-4 and TRBJ2-3; D may be TRBD2 (5 bases). The CDR3 sequence is 13 residues long. Germline V gene data show CDR1 as MRHNA and CDR2 as SNTAGT. V shed 5 bases and J shed 6 bases, with 12 bases lying between them. The CDR3 is CASSLLSGDTQYF. In DNA form, the CDR3 reads TGTGCCAGCAGTCTGCTTTCGGGGGATACGCAGTATTTT.

The chain combines TRBV25-1 with TRBJ1-2; 7 bases are a match to TRBD1. This CDR3 is 13 amino acids long. Trimming at V came to 4 bases and at J to 2 bases, leaving 1 base not matched to a gene. The germline V gene encodes CDR1 MGHDK and CDR2 SYGVNS. DNA for the CDR3: TGTGCCAGCAGTGGACAGGGAAACTATGGCTACACCTTC. It yields the protein CASSGQGNYGYTF.

The chain carries TRBV9 and TRBJ1-1; 7 bases fit TRBD1. This CDR3 region has 15 residues. Germline CDR1 is SGDLS and CDR2 is YYNGEE. With 3 bases clipped from V and 10 bases from J, the junction kept 15 bases outside the gene matches. The CDR3 coding sequence is TGTGCCAGCAGCGCGACAACAGGGGCAAATCTAGGAGCTTTCTTT. This encodes CASSATTGANLGAFF.

The chain employs TRBV4-2 and TRBJ2-1; 12 bases map to TRBD2. CDR3 length: 14 amino acids. Germline loops: CDR1 LGHNA, CDR2 YNFKEQ. Trimming removed 1 base from V and 9 bases from J; junction bases left unmatched: 1. CDR3 in amino acids: CASSQGLAGVEQFF. CDR3 DNA sequence: TGTGCCAGCAGCCAAGGACTAGCGGGGGTTGAGCAGTTCTTC.

This rearrangement joins TRBV7-9 to TRBJ1-2; the match to TRBD1 covers 9 bases. CDR3 length: 16 residues. The junction had 14 bases not matched to a gene; V was cut back by 5 bases and J by 7 bases. CDR1 and CDR2 from the germline V gene are SEHNR and FQNEAQ (reference sequence). For the CDR3, the DNA is TGTGCCAGCAGCCCGGACAGGGGTAGGGTTAGCTTTGGCTACACCTTC. Amino acids: CASSPDRGRVSFGYTF. Full variable domain (remainder filled in from reference TRBV7-9 and TRBJ1-2): DTGVSQNPRHKITKRGQNVTFRCDPISEHNRLYWYRQTLGQGPEFLTYFQNEAQLEKSRLLSDRFSAERPKGSFSTLEIQRTEQGDSAMYLCASSPDRGRVSFGYTFGSGTRLTVV.

Concerning this clone itself: The same CDR3 can be traced to other DNA sequences in this sample. This chain uses TRBV7-9 with TRBJ2-7; tentatively, D is TRBD1 (6 bases). Trimming removed 3 bases from V and 0 bases from J, with 6 bases in between. CDR1 and CDR2 (germline): SEHNR, FQNEAQ (reference sequence). CDR3 length equals 13 residues. The CDR3 DNA reads TGTGCCAGCAGCTTGGACAGCTCCTACGAGCAGTACTTC. As protein: CASSLDSSYEQYF.

The count of this clone is one. The chain links TRBV28 to TRBJ2-7; D is unclear. Germline values: CDR1 MDHEN, CDR2 SYDVKM. The CDR3 runs 12 residues. V lost 3 bases and J 3 bases, leaving 6 bases between the germline ends. DNA of the CDR3: TGTGCCAGCAGTTTTGCCTTCTACGAGCAGTACTTC. This gives the protein CASSFAFYEQYF.

The gene calls are TRBV9 and TRBJ2-1, with 8 bases lining up with TRBD2. V was clipped by 4 bases and J by 8 bases; unmatched bases: 11. This CDR3 has 15 amino acids. Germline V gives CDR1 SGDLS, CDR2 YYNGEE. In nucleotides, the CDR3 is TGTGCCAGCAGCCCTCCGGGACTAGGATTCCATGAGCAGTTCTTC. This encodes CASSPPGLGFHEQFF. The full variable domain, in which reference TRBV9 and TRBJ2-1 provide the parts outside the CDR3, is DSGVTQTPKHLITATGQRVTLRCSPRSGDLSVYWYQQSLDQGLQFLIQYYNGEERAKGNILERFSAQQFPDLHSELNLSSLELGDSALYFCASSPPGLGFHEQFFGPGTRLTVL.

This clone was observed a single time. The V and J genes are TRBV12-2 and TRBJ2-5. TRBV12-2 is an annotated pseudogene. The CDR3 has 12 residues. The CDR3 sequence: CASRLGQETQYF. The CDR3 DNA reads as TGTGCAAGTCGCTTGGGACAAGAGACCCAGTACTTC.

The chain is built from TRBV6-5 and TRBJ2-3; D may be TRBD2 (6 bases). With 7 bases removed from V and 1 base from J, the gap between germline ends came to 15 bases. Germline CDR1 reads MNHEY; CDR2 reads SVGAGI. The CDR3 loop spans 15 amino acids. The CDR3 nucleotides read TGTGCCAGCACCCAACTGGGGGGTGGCACAGATACGCAGTATTTT. This gives the protein CASTQLGGGTDTQYF.

This clone was observed a single time. CDR3 in DNA: TGTGCCAGTACAGCCAGGGGCGCCTCTAGCAATCAGCCCCAGCATTTT. As protein: CASTARGASSNQPQHF. This sequence joins TRBV19 and TRBJ1-5; perhaps TRBD1 as D (6 bases). Germline V gene sequence: CDR1 LNHDA, CDR2 SQIVND (reference sequence). The CDR3 runs to 16 residues. Deletions cut 7 bases from V and 0 bases from J, with 16 bases between.

This clone appeared once. J is TRBJ2-5 and V is TRBV6-5; TRBD2 agrees at 8 bases. V was pared by 6 bases and J by 2 bases, with 8 bases of the junction left unmatched. The CDR3 sequence is 15 residues long. CDR1 is MNHEY, CDR2 SVGAGI, per germline. The CDR3 region has the DNA TGTGCCAGCAGAAACCCTGCGGGAGGACAAGAGACCCAGTACTTC. Its translation: CASRNPAGGQETQYF.

The chain employs TRBV5-1 and TRBJ2-1, with D perhaps matching TRBD2 (6 bases). This CDR3 region has 15 residues. Trimming cost V 2 bases and J 2 bases, with 11 bases left between them. Per germline, CDR1 SGHRS and CDR2 YFSETQ. The CDR3, as DNA: TGCGCCAGCAGCTTTTCTAGCGTCCCCTACAATGAGCAGTTCTTC. Translated: CASSFSSVPYNEQFF.

The chain has TRBV9 and TRBJ2-3; D perhaps matches TRBD1 (5 bases). In germline, CDR1 is SGDLS, CDR2 YYNGEE. The CDR3 runs to 15 residues. Trimming removed 4 bases at V and 1 base at J, with 13 bases between. CDR3 sequence (DNA): TGTGCCAGCAGCCTAGGGGTTTGGGGCACAGATACGCAGTATTTT. Protein sequence: CASSLGVWGTDTQYF.

This chain uses TRBV7-9 with TRBJ2-1; maybe TRBD2 (5 bases). Per the germline V gene, CDR1 is SEHNR and CDR2 is FQNEAQ (reference sequence). This CDR3 spans 17 amino acids. The ends were cut back, 6 bases at V and 0 bases at J, with 18 bases in the middle. The CDR3 DNA reads TGTGCCAGCAGGTCCCCCAGGAGGCTTTCCTCCTACAATGAGCAGTTCTTC. Amino acids: CASRSPRRLSSYNEQFF. The full variable domain, rest sourced from reference TRBV7-9 and TRBJ2-1, is DTGVSQNPRHKITKRGQNVTFRCDPISEHNRLYWYRQTLGQGPEFLTYFQNEAQLEKSRLLSDRFSAERPKGSFSTLEIQRTEQGDSAMYLCASRSPRRLSSYNEQFFGPGTRLTVL.

The V gene is TRBV7-2, the J gene TRBJ2-1, with 7 bases lining up with TRBD1. V trimming: 0 bases; J trimming: 4 bases; junction bases outside the gene matches: 6. CDR1 and CDR2 from the germline V gene are SGHTA and FQGNSA. The CDR3 spans 16 residues. The DNA for the CDR3 is TGTGCCAGCAGCTTAGCAGGGGGACAGACTTACAATGAGCAGTTCTTC. It encodes CASSLAGGQTYNEQFF.

The rearrangement uses TRBV6-6 and TRBJ1-2; D might be TRBD1 (5 bases). The V end was cut by 6 bases, the J end by 8 bases, with 19 bases between. The CDR3 covers 14 residues. Germline CDR1 reads MNHNY; CDR2 reads SVGAGI (reference sequence). The CDR3 spells CASSPTAGQGGYTF. The CDR3 DNA reads as TGTGCCAGCAGCCCAACCGCGGGGCAGGGAGGCTACACCTTC.